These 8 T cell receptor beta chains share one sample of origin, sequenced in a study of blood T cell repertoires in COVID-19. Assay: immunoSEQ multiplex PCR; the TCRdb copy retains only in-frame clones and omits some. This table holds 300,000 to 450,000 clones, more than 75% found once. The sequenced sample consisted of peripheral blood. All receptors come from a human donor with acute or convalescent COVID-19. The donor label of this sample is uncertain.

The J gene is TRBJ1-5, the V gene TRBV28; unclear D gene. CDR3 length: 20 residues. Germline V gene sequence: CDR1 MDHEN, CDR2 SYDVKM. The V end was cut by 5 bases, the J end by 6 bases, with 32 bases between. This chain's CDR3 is CASSPAEGRLGGSLGQPQHF. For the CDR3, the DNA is TGTGCCAGCAGTCCGGCCGAGGGCAGGTTAGGTGGGAGCCTTGGTCAGCCCCAGCATTTT.

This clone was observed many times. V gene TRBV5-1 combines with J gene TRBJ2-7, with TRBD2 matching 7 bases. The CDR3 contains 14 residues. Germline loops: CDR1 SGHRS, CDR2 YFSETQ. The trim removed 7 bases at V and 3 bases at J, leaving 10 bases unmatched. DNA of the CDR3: TGCGCCAGCCGACCGGGAGGTGGCGGCTACGAGCAGTACTTC. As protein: CASRPGGGGYEQYF.

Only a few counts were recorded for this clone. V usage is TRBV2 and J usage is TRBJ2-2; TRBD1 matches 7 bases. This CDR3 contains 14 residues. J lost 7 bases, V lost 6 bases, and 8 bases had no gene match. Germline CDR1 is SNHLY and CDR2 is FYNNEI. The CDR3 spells CASRKQGTSGELFF. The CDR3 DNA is TGTGCCAGCAGAAAACAGGGGACGAGCGGGGAGCTGTTTTTT.

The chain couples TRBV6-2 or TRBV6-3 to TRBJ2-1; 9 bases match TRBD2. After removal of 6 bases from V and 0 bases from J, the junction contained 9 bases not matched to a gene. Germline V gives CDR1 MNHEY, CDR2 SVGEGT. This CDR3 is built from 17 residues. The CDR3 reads CASSGERGARSYNEQFF. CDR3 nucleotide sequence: TGTGCCAGCAGCGGAGAGCGGGGGGCCCGCTCCTACAATGAGCAGTTCTTC.

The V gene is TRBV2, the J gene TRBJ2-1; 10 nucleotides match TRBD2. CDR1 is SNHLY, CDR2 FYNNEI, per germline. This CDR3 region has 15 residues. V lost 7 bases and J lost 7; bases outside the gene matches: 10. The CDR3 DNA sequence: TGTGCCAGCATCCTGAGCCTAGCGGGAGTTAATGAGCAGTTCTTC. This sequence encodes CASILSLAGVNEQFF.

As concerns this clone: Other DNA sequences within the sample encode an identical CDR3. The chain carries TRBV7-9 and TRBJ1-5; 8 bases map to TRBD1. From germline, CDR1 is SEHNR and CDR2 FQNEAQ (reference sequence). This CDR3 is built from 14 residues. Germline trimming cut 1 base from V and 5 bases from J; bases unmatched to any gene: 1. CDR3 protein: CASSLGTGYQPQHF. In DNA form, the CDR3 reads TGTGCCAGCAGCTTAGGGACAGGGTATCAGCCCCAGCATTTT.

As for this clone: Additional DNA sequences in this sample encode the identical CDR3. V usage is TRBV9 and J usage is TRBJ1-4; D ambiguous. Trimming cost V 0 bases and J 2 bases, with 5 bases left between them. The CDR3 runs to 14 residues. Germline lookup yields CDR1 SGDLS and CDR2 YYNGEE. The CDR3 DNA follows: TGTGCCAGCAGCGTAGATAGCACTAATGAAAAACTGTTTTTT. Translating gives CASSVDSTNEKLFF.

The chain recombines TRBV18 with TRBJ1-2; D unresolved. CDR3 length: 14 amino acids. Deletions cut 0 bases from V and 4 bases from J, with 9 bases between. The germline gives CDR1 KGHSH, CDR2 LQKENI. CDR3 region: CASSPPGVGYGYTF. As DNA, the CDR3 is TGTGCCAGCTCACCACCCGGGGTTGGCTATGGCTACACCTTC.